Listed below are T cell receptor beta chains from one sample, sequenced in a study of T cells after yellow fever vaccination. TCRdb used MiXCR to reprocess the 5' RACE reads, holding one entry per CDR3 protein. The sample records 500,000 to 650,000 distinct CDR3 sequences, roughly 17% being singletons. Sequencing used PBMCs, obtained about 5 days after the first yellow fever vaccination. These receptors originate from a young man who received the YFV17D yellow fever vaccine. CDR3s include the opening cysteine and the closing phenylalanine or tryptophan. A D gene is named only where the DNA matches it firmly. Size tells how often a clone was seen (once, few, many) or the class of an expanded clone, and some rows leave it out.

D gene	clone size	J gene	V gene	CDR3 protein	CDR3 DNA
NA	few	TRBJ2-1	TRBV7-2	CASSLATNSYNEQFF	TGTGCCAGCAGCTTAGCGACTAACTCCTACAATGAGCAGTTCTTC
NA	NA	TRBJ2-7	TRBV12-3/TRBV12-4	CASSAQTGYSYEQYF	TGTGCCAGCAGTGCCCAGACAGGTTACTCCTACGAGCAGTACTTC
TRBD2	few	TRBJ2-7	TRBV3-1	CASSQPSGGSSYEQYF	TGTGCCAGCAGCCAACCCTCCGGCGGGAGCTCCTACGAGCAGTACTTC
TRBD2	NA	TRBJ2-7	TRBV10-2	CASRMLAGGDYEQYF	TGCGCCAGCAGGATGCTAGCGGGGGGTGACTACGAGCAGTACTTC
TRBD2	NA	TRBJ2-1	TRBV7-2	CASSLGTSRNEQFF	TGTGCCAGCAGCCTAGGGACTAGCCGTAATGAGCAGTTCTTC
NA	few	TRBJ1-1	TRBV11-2	CASFTTPDVNTEAFF	TGTGCCAGCTTCACGACGCCGGACGTGAACACTGAAGCTTTCTTT
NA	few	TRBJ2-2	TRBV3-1	CASSLAQSNTGELFF	TGTGCCAGCAGCCTCGCTCAGAGTAACACCGGGGAGCTGTTTTTT
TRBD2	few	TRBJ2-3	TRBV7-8	CASSLPAGGQGDTQYF	TGTGCCAGCAGCTTACCAGCGGGGGGGCAAGGAGATACGCAGTATTTT
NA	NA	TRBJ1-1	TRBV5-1	CASSSRTVYGTEAFF	TGCGCCAGCAGCAGTAGGACAGTTTACGGCACTGAAGCTTTCTTT
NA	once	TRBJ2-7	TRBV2	CASSALYEQYF	TGTGCCAGCAGTGCTCTGTACGAGCAGTACTTC
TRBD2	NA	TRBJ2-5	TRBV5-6	CASSELAGGVHETQYF	TGTGCCAGCAGCGAACTAGCGGGGGGCGTTCACGAGACCCAGTACTTC
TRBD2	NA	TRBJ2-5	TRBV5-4	CASSFYRGLAGDEETQYF	TGTGCCAGCAGCTTCTACAGGGGTCTAGCGGGGGATGAAGAGACCCAGTACTTC
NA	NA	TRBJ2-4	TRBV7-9	CASSRDPNIQYF	TGTGCCAGCAGCCGTGACCCAAACATTCAGTACTTC
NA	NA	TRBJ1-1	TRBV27	CASSQTPGRIVNTEAFF	TGTGCCAGCAGTCAGACCCCGGGACGGATAGTGAACACTGAAGCTTTCTTT
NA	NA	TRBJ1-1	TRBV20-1	CSARIESNTEAFF	TGCAGTGCTAGGATAGAGTCGAACACTGAAGCTTTCTTT
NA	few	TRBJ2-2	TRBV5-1	CASSLDGGPGELFF	TGCGCCAGCAGCCTAGACGGGGGCCCCGGGGAGCTGTTTTTT
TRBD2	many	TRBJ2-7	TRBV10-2	CASQTSGSYEQYF	TGCGCCAGTCAGACTAGCGGCTCCTACGAGCAGTACTTC
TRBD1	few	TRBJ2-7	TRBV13	CASSIRDRVGEQYF	TGTGCCAGCAGCATCCGGGACAGGGTGGGAGAGCAGTACTTC
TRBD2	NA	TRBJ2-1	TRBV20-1	CSAGLAGRLYNEQFF	TGCAGTGCCGGACTAGCGGGACGTCTCTACAATGAGCAGTTCTTC
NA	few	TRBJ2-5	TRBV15	CATSSEGWGETQYF	TGTGCCACCAGCAGTGAAGGGTGGGGAGAGACCCAGTACTTC
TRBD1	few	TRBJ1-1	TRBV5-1	CASRNRDRGPWGTEAFF	TGCGCCAGCAGGAACCGGGACAGGGGCCCTTGGGGCACTGAAGCTTTCTTT
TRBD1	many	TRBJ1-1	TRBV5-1	CASSQVGRDSWAFF	TGCGCCAGCAGCCAAGTCGGACGGGACAGCTGGGCTTTCTTT